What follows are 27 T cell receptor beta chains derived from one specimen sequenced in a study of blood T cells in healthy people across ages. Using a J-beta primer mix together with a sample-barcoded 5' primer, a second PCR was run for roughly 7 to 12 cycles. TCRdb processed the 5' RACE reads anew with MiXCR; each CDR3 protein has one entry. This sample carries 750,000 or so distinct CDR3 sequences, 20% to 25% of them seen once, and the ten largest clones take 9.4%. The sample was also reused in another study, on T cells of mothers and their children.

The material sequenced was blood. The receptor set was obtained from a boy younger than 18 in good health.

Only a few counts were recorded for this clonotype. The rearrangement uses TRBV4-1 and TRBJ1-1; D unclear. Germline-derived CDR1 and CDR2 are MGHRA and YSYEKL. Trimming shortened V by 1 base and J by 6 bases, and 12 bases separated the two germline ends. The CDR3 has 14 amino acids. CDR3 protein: CASSQVREDAEAFF. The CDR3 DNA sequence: TGCGCCAGCAGCCAAGTAAGGGAAGACGCTGAAGCTTTCTTT.

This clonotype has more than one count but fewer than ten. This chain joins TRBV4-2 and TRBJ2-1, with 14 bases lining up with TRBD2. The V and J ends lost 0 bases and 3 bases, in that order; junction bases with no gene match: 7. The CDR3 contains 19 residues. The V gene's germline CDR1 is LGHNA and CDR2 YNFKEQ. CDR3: CASSQDTGLAGALYNEQFF. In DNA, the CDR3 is TGTGCCAGCAGCCAAGATACGGGACTAGCGGGGGCACTCTACAATGAGCAGTTCTTC.

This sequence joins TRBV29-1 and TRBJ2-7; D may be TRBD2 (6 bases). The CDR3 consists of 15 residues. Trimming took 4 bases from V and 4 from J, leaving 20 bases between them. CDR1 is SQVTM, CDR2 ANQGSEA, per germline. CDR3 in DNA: TGCAGCGTTGGCGGGGCGTTACAGGCCGGATACGAGCAGTACTTC. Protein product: CSVGGALQAGYEQYF.

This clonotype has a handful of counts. The CDR3 spells CASSFGHRNNEQFF. The CDR3 DNA sequence: TGCGCCAGCAGCTTTGGGCACAGGAACAATGAGCAGTTCTTC. V and J are TRBV5-1 and TRBJ2-1, with D possibly matching TRBD1 (5 bases). Trimming took 2 bases from V and 5 from J, leaving 11 bases between them. Germline V gene sequence: CDR1 SGHRS, CDR2 YFSETQ. The CDR3 runs 14 residues.

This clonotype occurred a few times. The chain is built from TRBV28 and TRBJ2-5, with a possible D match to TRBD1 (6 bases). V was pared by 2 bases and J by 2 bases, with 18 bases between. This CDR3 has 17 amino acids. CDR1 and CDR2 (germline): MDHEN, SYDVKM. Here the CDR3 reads CASSLPGAYPIQETQYF. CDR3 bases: TGTGCCAGCAGTTTACCAGGGGCGTACCCTATACAAGAGACCCAGTACTTC.

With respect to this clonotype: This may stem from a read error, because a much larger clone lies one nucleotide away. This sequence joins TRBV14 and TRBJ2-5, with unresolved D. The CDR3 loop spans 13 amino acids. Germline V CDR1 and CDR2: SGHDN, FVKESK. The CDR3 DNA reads TGTACCAGCAGCCAAGAACTCCAAGAGACCCAGTACTTC. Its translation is CTSSQELQETQYF.

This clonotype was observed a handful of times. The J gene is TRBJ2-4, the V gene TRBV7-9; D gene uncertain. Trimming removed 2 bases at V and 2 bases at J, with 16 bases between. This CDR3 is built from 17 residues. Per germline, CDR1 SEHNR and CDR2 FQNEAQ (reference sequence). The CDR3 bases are TGTGCCAGCAGCTTAAGAGGCACAGTAGATTCCAAAAACATTCAGTACTTC. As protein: CASSLRGTVDSKNIQYF.

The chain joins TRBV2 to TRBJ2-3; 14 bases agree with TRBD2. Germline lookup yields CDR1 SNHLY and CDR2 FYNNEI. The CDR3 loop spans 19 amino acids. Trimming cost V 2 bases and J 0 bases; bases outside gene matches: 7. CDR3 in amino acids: CASSEILGTSGGSTDTQYF. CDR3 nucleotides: TGTGCCAGCAGTGAAATCCTCGGGACTAGCGGGGGTAGCACAGATACGCAGTATTTT.

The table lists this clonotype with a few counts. DNA for the CDR3: TGCAGCGTTGAAGTAGCGGGAGGTTTCAATGAGCAGTTCTTC. Protein sequence: CSVEVAGGFNEQFF. The chain joins TRBV29-1 to TRBJ2-1; TRBD2 aligns across 10 bases. The CDR3 totals 14 residues. V lost 1 base, J lost 6 bases, and 3 bases stayed unmatched. The germline CDR1 and CDR2 sequences are SQVTM and ANQGSEA.

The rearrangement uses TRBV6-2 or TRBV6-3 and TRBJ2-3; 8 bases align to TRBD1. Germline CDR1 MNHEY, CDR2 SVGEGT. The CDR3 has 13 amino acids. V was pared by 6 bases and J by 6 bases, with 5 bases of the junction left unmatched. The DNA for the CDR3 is TGTGCCAGCAGAATCCCAGGGGGCGATACGCAGTATTTT. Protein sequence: CASRIPGGDTQYF.

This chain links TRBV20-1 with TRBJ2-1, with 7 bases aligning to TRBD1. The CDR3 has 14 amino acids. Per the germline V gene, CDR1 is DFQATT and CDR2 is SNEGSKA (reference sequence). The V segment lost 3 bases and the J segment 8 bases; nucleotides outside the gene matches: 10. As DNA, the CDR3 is TGCAGTGCTAGCCCAGTAACAGGGGCGTATGAGCAGTTCTTC. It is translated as CSASPVTGAYEQFF.

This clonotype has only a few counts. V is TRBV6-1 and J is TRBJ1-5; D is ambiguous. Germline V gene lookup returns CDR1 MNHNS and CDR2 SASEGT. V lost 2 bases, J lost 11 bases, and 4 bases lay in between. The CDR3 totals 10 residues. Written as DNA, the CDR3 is TGTGCCAGCAGTGAAAGTTCCCAGCATTTT. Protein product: CASSESSQHF.

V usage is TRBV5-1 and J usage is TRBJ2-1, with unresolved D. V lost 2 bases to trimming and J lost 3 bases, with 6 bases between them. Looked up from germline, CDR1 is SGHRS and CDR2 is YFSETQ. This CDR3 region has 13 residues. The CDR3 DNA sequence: TGCGCCAGCAGCTTACCGCGCTACAATGAGCAGTTCTTC. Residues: CASSLPRYNEQFF.

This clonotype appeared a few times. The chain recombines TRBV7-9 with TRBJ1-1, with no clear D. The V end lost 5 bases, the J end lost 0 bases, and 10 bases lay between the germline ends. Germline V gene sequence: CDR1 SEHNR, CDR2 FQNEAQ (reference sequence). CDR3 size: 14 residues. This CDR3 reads CASSRVAMNTEAFF. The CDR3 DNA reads TGTGCCAGCAGCCGGGTTGCTATGAACACTGAAGCTTTCTTT.

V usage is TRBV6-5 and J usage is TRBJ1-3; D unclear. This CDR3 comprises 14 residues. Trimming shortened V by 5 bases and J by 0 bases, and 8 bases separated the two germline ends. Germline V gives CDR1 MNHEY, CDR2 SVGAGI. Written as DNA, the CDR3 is TGTGCCAGCAGTAGAAGCTCCTCTGGAAACACCATATATTTT. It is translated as CASSRSSSGNTIYF.

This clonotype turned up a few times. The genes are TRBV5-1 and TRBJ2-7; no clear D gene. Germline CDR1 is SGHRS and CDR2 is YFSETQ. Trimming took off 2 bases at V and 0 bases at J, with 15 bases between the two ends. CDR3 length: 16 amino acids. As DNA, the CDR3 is TGCGCCAGCAGCTTAGGTGGAGTAGGGCACTCCTACGAGCAGTACTTC. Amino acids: CASSLGGVGHSYEQYF.

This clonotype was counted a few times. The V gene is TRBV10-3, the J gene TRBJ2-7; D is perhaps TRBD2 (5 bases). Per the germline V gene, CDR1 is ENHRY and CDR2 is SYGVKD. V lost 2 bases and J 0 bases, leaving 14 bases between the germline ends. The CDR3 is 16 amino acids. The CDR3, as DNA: TGTGCCATCAGTGAGGACGGGGTATTAAGCTCCTACGAGCAGTACTTC. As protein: CAISEDGVLSSYEQYF.

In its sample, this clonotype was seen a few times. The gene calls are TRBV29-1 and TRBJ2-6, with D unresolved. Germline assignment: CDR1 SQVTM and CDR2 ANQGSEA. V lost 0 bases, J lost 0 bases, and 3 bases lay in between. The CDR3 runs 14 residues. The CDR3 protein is CSVEDPSGANVLTF. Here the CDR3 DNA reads TGCAGCGTTGAAGATCCCTCTGGGGCCAACGTCCTGACTTTC.

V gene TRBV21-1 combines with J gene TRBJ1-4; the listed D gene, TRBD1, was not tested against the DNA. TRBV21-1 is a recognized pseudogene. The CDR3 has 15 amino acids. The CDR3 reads CASSAPTGTNEKLFF. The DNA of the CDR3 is TGTGCCAGCAGCGCCCCGACAGGAACTAATGAAAAACTGTTTTTT.

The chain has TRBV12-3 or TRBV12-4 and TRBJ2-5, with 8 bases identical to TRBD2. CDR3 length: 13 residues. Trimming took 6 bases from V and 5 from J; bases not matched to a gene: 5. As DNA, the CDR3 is TGTGCCAGCAGAGTCGGGGGGGCGGAGACCCAGTACTTC. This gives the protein CASRVGGAETQYF.

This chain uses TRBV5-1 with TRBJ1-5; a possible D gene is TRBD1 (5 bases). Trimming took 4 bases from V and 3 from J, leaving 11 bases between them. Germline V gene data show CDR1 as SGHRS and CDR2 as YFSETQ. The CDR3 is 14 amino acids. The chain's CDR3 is CASSLDTTNQPQHF. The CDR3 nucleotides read TGCGCCAGCAGCCTGGACACGACCAATCAGCCCCAGCATTTT.

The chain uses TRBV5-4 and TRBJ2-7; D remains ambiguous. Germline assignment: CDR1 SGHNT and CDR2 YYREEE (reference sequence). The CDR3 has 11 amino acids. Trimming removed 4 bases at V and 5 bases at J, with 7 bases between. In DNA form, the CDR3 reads TGTGCCAGCAGCACTACCCACGAGCAGTACTTC. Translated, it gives CASSTTHEQYF.

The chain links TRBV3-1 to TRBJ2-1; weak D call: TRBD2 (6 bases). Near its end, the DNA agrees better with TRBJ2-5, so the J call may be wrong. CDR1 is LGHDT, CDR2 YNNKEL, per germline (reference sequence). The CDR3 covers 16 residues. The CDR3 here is CASSHYPDYPEETQYF. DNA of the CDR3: TGTGCCAGCAGCCACTACCCGGACTACCCAGAAGAGACCCAGTACTTC.

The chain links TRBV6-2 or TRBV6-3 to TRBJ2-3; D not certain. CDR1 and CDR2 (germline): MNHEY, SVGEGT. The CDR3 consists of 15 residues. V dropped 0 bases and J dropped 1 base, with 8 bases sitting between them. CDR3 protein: CASSYSIVGTDTQYF. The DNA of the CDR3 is TGTGCCAGCAGTTACTCGATTGTCGGCACAGATACGCAGTATTTT.

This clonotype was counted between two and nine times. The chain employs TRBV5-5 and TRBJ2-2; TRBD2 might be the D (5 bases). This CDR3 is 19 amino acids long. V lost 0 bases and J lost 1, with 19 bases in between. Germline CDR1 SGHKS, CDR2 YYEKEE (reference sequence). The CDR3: CASSLAGPGVLENTGELFF. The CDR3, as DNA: TGTGCCAGCAGCTTGGCGGGCCCCGGGGTATTGGAGAACACCGGGGAGCTGTTTTTT.

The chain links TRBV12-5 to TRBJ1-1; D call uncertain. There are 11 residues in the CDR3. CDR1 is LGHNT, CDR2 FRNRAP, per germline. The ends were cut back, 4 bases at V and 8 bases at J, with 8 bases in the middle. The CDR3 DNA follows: TGTGCTAGTGGTTCGTTGAGAGAAGCTTTCTTT. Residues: CASGSLREAFF.

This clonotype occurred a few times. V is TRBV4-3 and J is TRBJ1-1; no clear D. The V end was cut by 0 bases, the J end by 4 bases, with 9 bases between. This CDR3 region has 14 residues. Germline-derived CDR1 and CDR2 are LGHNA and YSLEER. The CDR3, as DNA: TGCGCCAGCAGCCAAGATCGGGGAGTCACTGAAGCTTTCTTT. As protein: CASSQDRGVTEAFF.